This TCR beta chain is drawn from a study of OX40 agonist ivuxolimab in advanced cancers. As for the study in general: Males comprised approximately 84% of the group, whose mean age was about 62 years (range roughly 20 to 85).

Study-level points and caveats: The mean number of expanded clones was higher in CD8+ T cells than in CD4+. Not determined was the antigen specificity of the expanded peripheral T cells.

The assay was immunoSEQ multiplex PCR, and TCRdb's table has in-frame clones only and misses some. The table includes fewer than 15,000 clones, approximately 87% detected once. Concerning this clone itself: Its antigen is unidentified.

The CDR3 length is 14 residues. Germline V gene data show CDR1 as SGHRS and CDR2 as YFSETQ. Trimming at V came to 4 bases and at J to 3 bases, leaving 2 bases not matched to a gene. The source was CD4+ or CD8+ T cells sorted from blood, collected in a trial of the OX40 agonist ivuxolimab. V is TRBV5-1 and J is TRBJ2-1, with TRBD2 identical over 9 bases. This TCR came from an adult with an advanced solid tumor such as melanoma, head and neck, liver or kidney cancer. CDR3 in amino acids: CASSQAGGYNEQFF. CDR3 in DNA: TGCGCCAGCAGCCAAGCGGGAGGCTACAATGAGCAGTTCTTC.